Presented here are 24 T cell receptor beta chains from one specimen sequenced in a study of tumor and adjacent non-tumor tissue in lung cancer. A modified ARM-PCR protocol with three rounds of nested PCR amplified TCRbeta. TCRdb called the multiplex PCR reads again in MiXCR, with one record for every CDR3 protein. The sample lists fewer than 80,000 distinct CDR3 sequences, approximately 68% occurring once. The template was RNA from unsorted bulk tissue. The sample consisted of lung tumor tissue. The receptors come from a woman in her seventies with non-small cell lung cancer.

The rearrangement links TRBV12-3 or TRBV12-4 to TRBJ2-3, with D possibly TRBD2 on 5 matching bases. CDR3 length: 13 residues. The V end lost 8 bases, the J end lost 5 bases, and 14 bases lay between the germline ends. The CDR3 nucleotides are TGTGCCAGCGGTATGACTACGGGAGATACGCAGTATTTT. Protein sequence: CASGMTTGDTQYF.

As regards this clonotype: A much larger clone differs by one base, so this may be a read error. The chain combines TRBV7-9 with TRBJ1-5, with TRBD1 matching over 9 bases. CDR3 length: 18 residues. Germline values: CDR1 SEHNR, CDR2 FQNEAQ (reference sequence). This chain's CDR3 is CDSSLETGGFVLNQPQHF. CDR3 in DNA: TGTGACAGCAGCTTAGAAACAGGGGGCTTCGTTTTGAATCAGCCCCAGCATTTT.

The sample holds a few counts of this clonotype. This chain connects TRBV25-1 to TRBJ2-7; 10 bases agree with TRBD1. CDR1 MGHDK and CDR2 SYGVNS come from the germline V gene. J was trimmed by 7 bases and V by 3 bases; bases with no gene match: 6. This CDR3 contains 14 residues. CDR3 sequence (DNA): TGTGCCAGCAGTGACCGGGACAGGGGACGGGAGCAGTACTTC. It is translated as CASSDRDRGREQYF.

In the case of this clonotype: An end of the junction differs from the germline gene, which may be a read error. V gene TRBV19 combines with J gene TRBJ1-2; the match to TRBD1 covers 7 bases. The germline gives CDR1 LNHDA, CDR2 SQIVND (reference sequence). The CDR3 covers 17 residues. CDR3 region: CASTNTHRTGDTDGYAF. In DNA form, the CDR3 reads TGTGCCAGTACCAACACACACCGGACAGGAGATACCGATGGCTACGCCTTC.

The CDR3 spells CSARGPMGVFGLEETQYF. DNA of the CDR3: TGCAGTGCTAGAGGTCCGATGGGCGTATTTGGTTTAGAAGAGACCCAGTACTTC. This chain connects TRBV20-1 to TRBJ2-5; unclear D gene. In germline, CDR1 is DFQATT, CDR2 SNEGSKA (reference sequence). Trimming removed 1 base from V and 3 bases from J, with 24 bases in between. The CDR3 loop spans 18 amino acids.

This chain connects TRBV19 to TRBJ1-5, with D perhaps TRBD1 (5 bases). CDR3 length: 15 amino acids. V was pared by 5 bases and J by 6 bases, with 17 bases between. Germline CDR1 and CDR2: LNHDA and SQIVND (reference sequence). The CDR3 nucleotides are TGTGCCAGTAGTCCGAGAGGGGCTCGCAGTCAGCCCCAGCATTTT. Residues: CASSPRGARSQPQHF.

A word on this clonotype: One junction end disagrees with the germline gene, perhaps due to a read error. The chain is built from TRBV4-2 and TRBJ2-5, with 10 bases that match TRBD1. Germline V gives CDR1 LGHNA, CDR2 YNFKEQ. CDR3 length: 16 amino acids. The DNA of the CDR3 is TGTGCCAGTAGCAAGGGAACGGGACAGGGGCAAGAGACCAAGTACTTC. Translating it yields CASSKGTGQGQETKYF.

A few counts support this clonotype. The chain recombines TRBV29-1 with TRBJ2-1; 9 bases align to TRBD2. Germline CDR1 reads SQVTM; CDR2 reads ANQGSEA. V gave up 6 bases and J gave up 6 bases; unmatched junction bases: 9. The CDR3 runs to 14 residues. The CDR3 sequence is CSVYGNSGGNEQFF. The CDR3 DNA sequence: TGCAGCGTATACGGGAATAGCGGGGGCAATGAGCAGTTCTTC.

Note on this clonotype: With a much larger clone just one base away, this may be a read error. The genes are TRBV5-1 and TRBJ2-7; TRBD2 matches at 7 bases. The ends lost 7 bases at V and 2 bases at J; junction bases unmatched: 15. Germline CDR1 SGHRS, CDR2 YFSETQ. This CDR3 has 16 residues. CDR3 amino acids: CASGWPVGGSPYEQYF. DNA for the CDR3: TGCGCCAGCGGCTGGCCGGTGGGCGGGAGTCCCTACGAGCAGTACTTC.

On this clonotype itself: The conserved phenylalanine or tryptophan is not found at the CDR3 terminus, so this likely reflects a read error. The CDR3 nucleotides read TGTGCCAGCATTTACCAAGGCAGCTCGGATCGGGAGACCCAGTACCTC. Its translation is CASIYQGSSDRETQYL. The chain carries TRBV6-6 and TRBJ2-5; unclear D gene. The CDR3 length is 16 residues. Germline V gene sequence: CDR1 MNHNY, CDR2 SVGAGI (reference sequence).

A note on this clonotype: The junction departs from the called germline gene at one end, perhaps through a read error. This chain links TRBV11-1 with TRBJ2-1; 10 bases align to TRBD2. CDR3 length equals 17 residues. CDR1 SGHAT and CDR2 FQDESV come from the germline V gene (reference sequence). The CDR3 here is CASSSPLAGGSHNEQFF. The DNA of the CDR3 is TGTGCCAGCAGCTCCCCCTTAGCGGGAGGCTCCCACAATGAGCAGTTCTTC.

As to this clonotype: Possible read error: a much larger clone is one base away. The chain couples TRBV6-5 to TRBJ1-1, with 10 bases lining up with TRBD1. CDR1 is MNHEY, CDR2 SVGAGI, per germline. With V trimmed by 10 bases and J by 7 bases, 21 bases remained unmatched. This CDR3 has 17 residues. CDR3 sequence (DNA): TGTGCCAACAGACCTAAGACAGGGGGCTTATTGGGAAGTGAAGCTTTCTTT. The encoded protein is CANRPKTGGLLGSEAFF.

Details on this clonotype: The CDR3 end shows no conserved phenylalanine or tryptophan, and so a read error is likely. The chain couples TRBV12-3 or TRBV12-4 to TRBJ1-5; possible D gene TRBD1, 5 bases. The CDR3 totals 16 residues. In DNA form, the CDR3 reads TGTGCCAGCAGTGCAAAGACAGAGGGCGTTAATCAGCCACAGCATGTT. This codes for CASSAKTEGVNQPQHV.

As to this clonotype: One end of the junction fails to match germline, which may point to a read error. The chain is built from TRBV4-1 and TRBJ2-7, with TRBD1 matching 8 bases. The CDR3 is 14 amino acids. Per the germline V gene, CDR1 is MGHRA and CDR2 is YSYEKL. The CDR3 region is CASSQGDRSYKQYF. The CDR3 DNA is TGCGCCAGCAGCCAGGGGGACAGGTCCTACAAGCAGTACTTC.

Of note for this clonotype: One base away lies a much larger clone, so this may be a sequencing read error. This sequence joins TRBV28 and TRBJ1-5; 7 positions agree with TRBD1. Germline CDR1 MDHEN, CDR2 SYDVKM. This CDR3 has 15 residues. CDR3 loop: CANSPQRGPHQPQHF. CDR3 nucleotide sequence: TGTGCCAACAGTCCCCAGAGGGGGCCTCATCAGCCCCAGCATTTT. The variable domain in full, completed from reference TRBV28 and TRBJ1-5, reads DVKVTQSSRYLVKRTGEKVFLECVQDMDHENMFWYRQDPGLGLRLIYFSYDVKMKEKGDIPEGYSVSREKKERFSLILESASTNQTSMYLCANSPQRGPHQPQHFGDGTRLSIL.

In the case of this clonotype: The junction and the germline gene differ at one end; a read error may be behind it. V usage is TRBV12-3 or TRBV12-4 and J usage is TRBJ2-7, with D possibly matching TRBD2 (5 bases). The CDR3 covers 17 residues. DNA of the CDR3: TGTGTCAGCAGTCTAATGACGAGGAGCGGATTTTTGAGTGAGCAGTACTTC. Translated, it gives CVSSLMTRSGFLSEQYF.

This clonotype was recorded many times. The V call is TRBV20-1, the J call TRBJ2-7; 9 bases match TRBD1. CDR3 length: 14 residues. From germline, CDR1 is DFQATT and CDR2 SNEGSKA (reference sequence). V shed 2 bases, J shed 6 bases, and the junction held 8 bases outside the gene matches. CDR3 in amino acids: CSARYPGQGPEQYF. CDR3 DNA sequence: TGCAGTGCTAGATACCCGGGACAGGGCCCCGAGCAGTACTTC.

In regard to this clonotype: As the CDR3 is not closed by the conserved phenylalanine or tryptophan, this likely results from a read error. The V gene is TRBV6-1, the J gene TRBJ2-1; 12 nucleotides align to TRBD2. V was pared by 8 bases and J by 10 bases, with 12 bases of the junction left unmatched. CDR1 MNHNS and CDR2 SASEGT come from the germline V gene. The CDR3 length is 15 residues. The CDR3 coding sequence is TGTGCCAGCGCCGTACTAGCGGGAGGTTGGAACGAGCAGTTCGTC. It translates to CASAVLAGGWNEQFV.

In the case of this clonotype: A much larger clone sits a single nucleotide away, making a read error possible. A read error is likely, as this CDR3 ends without the conserved phenylalanine or tryptophan. This chain connects TRBV6-6 to TRBJ1-1; TRBD1 matches 7 bases. CDR1 MNHNY and CDR2 SVGAGI come from the germline V gene (reference sequence). The CDR3 totals 14 residues. The CDR3 DNA sequence: TGTGCCAACAGTTACCGCGACAGGGCCACTGAAGCTTTCTCT. This gives the protein CANSYRDRATEAFS.

Ten or more counts support this clonotype. This chain joins TRBV10-2 and TRBJ2-5, with D perhaps matching TRBD1 or TRBD2 (5 bases each). CDR3 size: 13 residues. Deletions cut 2 bases from V and 10 bases from J, with 14 bases between. The germline V gene has CDR1 WSHSY and CDR2 SAAADI. CDR3 in DNA: TGCGCCAGCAGTGAGGATGTAAGAGGGGACCAGTACTTC. It translates to CASSEDVRGDQYF.

In the case of this clonotype: A much bigger clone sits one base away, suggesting this may be a read error. The V call is TRBV5-1, the J call TRBJ1-2; no definite D call. CDR1 and CDR2 from the germline V gene are SGHRS and YFSETQ. Trimming cost V 3 bases and J 0 bases, with 12 bases left between them. The CDR3 has 15 residues. The CDR3 spells CASSSRDGTNYGYTF. CDR3 in DNA: TGCGCCAGCAGCTCAAGGGATGGGACTAACTATGGCTACACCTTC.

V is TRBV4-1 and J is TRBJ2-1; 10 nucleotides line up with TRBD1. Germline CDR1 reads MGHRA; CDR2 reads YSYEKL. This CDR3 has 15 residues. V lost 3 bases, J lost 7 bases, and 6 bases stayed unmatched. CDR3 in amino acids: CASSQGRTGGNEQFF. In DNA, the CDR3 is TGCGCCAGCAGCCAGGGCCGGACAGGGGGTAATGAGCAGTTCTTC.

This clonotype appeared many times. This rearrangement joins TRBV7-9 to TRBJ2-2; D not resolved. Between the trimmed V and J ends, which lost 4 bases and 7 bases, there was a span of 7 bases. CDR1 SEHNR and CDR2 FQNEAQ come from the germline V gene (reference sequence). The length of the CDR3 is 12 residues. CDR3 bases: TGTGCCAGCAGCTCCATAGGCGGGGAGCTGTTTTTT. Translation: CASSSIGGELFF.

Note on this clonotype: A read error may produce the germline difference seen at one junction end. The chain combines TRBV11-1 with TRBJ2-1; a weak D match, TRBD2 (5 bases). CDR3 size: 14 residues. CDR1 is SGHAT, CDR2 FQDESV, per germline (reference sequence). The CDR3 loop reads CASSLEGRPYEQFF. CDR3 nucleotides: TGTGCCAGTAGCTTAGAGGGAAGGCCTTATGAGCAGTTCTTC.